What follows describes a single T cell receptor beta chain. Its antigen remains unidentified. The sample is drawn from a study of T cells in lung cancer brain metastases. Points from the study as a whole: Paired lesions shared few clones; most were lesion-specific (mean Morisita about 0.22).

No patient had a history of multiple malignancies, as such patients were excluded. Four or five deparaffinized, unstained approximately 9.5 um sections supplied tumor areas macrodissected using marked H&E slides as a guide. Assay: immunoSEQ multiplex PCR; the TCRdb copy retains only in-frame clones and omits some. The table shows approximately 2,500 clones, with roughly 88% occurring only once. The specimen sequenced was tumor tissue from the primary lung tumor. The clonotype was recovered from a woman aged 45-65 years with non-small cell lung cancer.

This chain's CDR3 is CASTQQGVREQYF. In DNA, the CDR3 is TGTGCCAGCACCCAACAGGGGGTCAGGGAGCAGTACTTC. The rearrangement links TRBV5-6 to TRBJ2-7; 8 bases map to TRBD1. Looked up from germline, CDR1 is SGHDT and CDR2 is YYEEEE. This CDR3 region has 13 residues. Trimming removed 6 bases from V and 7 bases from J; junction bases left unmatched: 9.